A selection of T cell receptor beta chains follows, all from one sample in a study of blood T cell repertoires in COVID-19. This table comes from immunoSEQ multiplex PCR, and its TCRdb copy is limited to in-frame clones, with some not included. The sample shows roughly 86,000 clones, about 85% of them seen only once. The sample taken for sequencing was peripheral blood. These receptors all come from a woman over 75 with COVID-19, enrolled during active disease. The CDR3 runs from the conserved cysteine through the conserved F or W. Each record gives: D gene, J gene, V gene, clone size, CDR3 DNA, CDR3 protein. A D gene is named only where the DNA matches it firmly. Size tells how often a clone was seen (once, few, many) or the class of an expanded clone, and some rows leave it out.

D: TRBD1
J: TRBJ2-7
V: TRBV18
size: .
DNA: TGTGCCAGCTCACAAGCCGGGACAGGGCTCTACGAGCAGTACTTC
CDR3: CASSQAGTGLYEQYF

D: TRBD2
J: TRBJ2-5
V: TRBV3-1/TRBV3-2
size: few
DNA: TGTGCCAGCAAGGGGACTAGCGGCGACGTACAAGAGACCCAGTACTTC
CDR3: CASKGTSGDVQETQYF

D: .
J: TRBJ2-1
V: TRBV2
size: .
DNA: TGTGCCAGCAGTGAACGCAAGCGGGCTGGGGTCGAGCAGTTCTTC
CDR3: CASSERKRAGVEQFF

D: TRBD2
J: TRBJ2-7
V: TRBV5-1
size: .
DNA: TGCGCCAGCAGCTTGGCGGGGGGTTCGGATGAGCAGTACTTC
CDR3: CASSLAGGSDEQYF

D: TRBD2
J: TRBJ2-7
V: TRBV5-4
size: .
DNA: TGTGCCAGCAGCCAGAGCGGGGGGTTCTCCTACGAGCAGTACTTC
CDR3: CASSQSGGFSYEQYF

D: TRBD1
J: TRBJ2-7
V: TRBV6-2/TRBV6-3
size: .
DNA: TGTGCCAGCAGTCCGGGACAGGGCGGCGAGCAGTACTTC
CDR3: CASSPGQGGEQYF

D: .
J: TRBJ2-7
V: TRBV2
size: once
DNA: TGTGCCAGCAGTGGCAGGGTAGGTTACGAGCAGTACTTC
CDR3: CASSGRVGYEQYF

D: TRBD2
J: TRBJ2-1
V: TRBV9
size: .
DNA: TGTGCCAGCAGCGTAGGAACTAGCGGGAGTATCGGTGAGCAGTTCTTC
CDR3: CASSVGTSGSIGEQFF

D: .
J: TRBJ2-7
V: TRBV2
size: .
DNA: TGTGCCAGCAGTGACGTGCTTAGAGAGCAGTACTTC
CDR3: CASSDVLREQYF

D: .
J: TRBJ1-4
V: TRBV3-1/TRBV3-2
size: .
DNA: TGTGCCAGCAGCCCCATGGGAGTCACAACTAATGAAAAACTGTTTTTT
CDR3: CASSPMGVTTNEKLFF

D: .
J: TRBJ1-1
V: TRBV28
size: once
DNA: TGTGCCAGCAGGACAGGTGTCCTCCCCTTTGGGGCTTTCTTT
CDR3: CASRTGVLPFGAFF

D: .
J: TRBJ2-1
V: TRBV10-1
size: .
DNA: TGCGCCAGCAGTGATGGCGCAGGGGACTACTACAATGAGCAGTTCTTC
CDR3: CASSDGAGDYYNEQFF

D: .
J: TRBJ1-1
V: TRBV5-4
size: .
DNA: TGTGCCAGCAGCGGGCCTCAGGGCACTGAAGCTTTCTTT
CDR3: CASSGPQGTEAFF

D: .
J: TRBJ1-1
V: TRBV10-3
size: .
DNA: TGTGCCATCAGCACAGGGACTGAAGCTTTCTTT
CDR3: CAISTGTEAFF

D: .
J: TRBJ2-7
V: TRBV27
size: .
DNA: TGTGCCAGCCGAGAAAACAGAGCCTACGAGCAGTACTTC
CDR3: CASRENRAYEQYF

D: TRBD2
J: TRBJ2-5
V: TRBV27
size: .
DNA: TGTGCCAGCAGTTTATTGGGCGGGCGGGGGAGGCAAGAGACCCAGTACTTC
CDR3: CASSLLGGRGRQETQYF

D: TRBD1
J: TRBJ2-2
V: TRBV27
size: .
DNA: TGTGCCAGCAGTACCCACCCCCGACAGGGCCCGAACACCGGGGAGCTGTTTTTT
CDR3: CASSTHPRQGPNTGELFF

D: TRBD1
J: TRBJ1-2
V: TRBV27
size: .
DNA: TGTGCCAGCAGTCCCCTCCCAGCAGGGGGCAATGGCTACACCTTC
CDR3: CASSPLPAGGNGYTF

D: TRBD2
J: TRBJ2-4
V: TRBV27
size: .
DNA: TGTGCCAGCAGTCGGGGGGGGTCGGGCATTCAGTACTTC
CDR3: CASSRGGSGIQYF

D: .
J: TRBJ2-5
V: TRBV7-2
size: .
DNA: TGTGCCAGCAGTCACAGAGATCTGTACCAAGAGACCCAGTACTTC
CDR3: CASSHRDLYQETQYF

D: .
J: TRBJ2-7
V: TRBV5-8
size: .
DNA: TGTGCCAGCAGCTTGCACAGGGTGAGATCCTACGAGCAGTACTTC
CDR3: CASSLHRVRSYEQYF

D: .
J: TRBJ2-1
V: TRBV24-1
size: .
DNA: TGTGCCACCAGTGACGTAGGGGGCCCTAGCGAAGGTGAGCAGTTCTTC
CDR3: CATSDVGGPSEGEQFF

D: TRBD1
J: TRBJ1-6
V: TRBV6-5
size: few
DNA: TGTGCCAGCACCGAAGACAGGGGGCTATCACCCCTCCACTTT
CDR3: CASTEDRGLSPLHF

D: TRBD1
J: TRBJ2-5
V: TRBV24-1
size: .
DNA: TGTGCCACCAGTGATTACAGGGGCGAGACCCAGTACTTC
CDR3: CATSDYRGETQYF

D: .
J: TRBJ1-2
V: TRBV7-2
size: .
DNA: TGTGCCAGCAGCTTAGACCCCCTTGGCAGGGAAATCTTC
CDR3: CASSLDPLGREIF

D: TRBD1
J: TRBJ1-2
V: TRBV6-5
size: .
DNA: TGTGCCAGCAGTAGAACCGGGACAGGGGCCTATGGCTACACCTTC
CDR3: CASSRTGTGAYGYTF

D: TRBD2
J: TRBJ2-5
V: TRBV5-6
size: .
DNA: TGTGCCAGCAGCTGGCGGGCAGCGGGAGTTGAGACCCAGTACTTC
CDR3: CASSWRAAGVETQYF

D: TRBD1
J: TRBJ2-5
V: TRBV4-1
size: .
DNA: TGCGCCAGCAGCCATGGGGACAGGGGAGTGAGGGAGACCCAGTACTTC
CDR3: CASSHGDRGVRETQYF

D: .
J: TRBJ2-3
V: TRBV19
size: .
DNA: TGTGCCAGTAGTATAGGTTACACAGATACGCAGTATTTT
CDR3: CASSIGYTDTQYF

D: TRBD2
J: TRBJ2-1
V: TRBV5-8
size: .
DNA: TGTGCCAGCAGCTTCCGTCTGGGACTAGCGATTGAGCAGTTCTTC
CDR3: CASSFRLGLAIEQFF

D: TRBD1
J: TRBJ2-5
V: TRBV5-1
size: .
DNA: TGCGCCAGCAGCAGGGGGCTAGGGGCAACCCAAGAGACCCAGTACTTC
CDR3: CASSRGLGATQETQYF

D: .
J: TRBJ2-2
V: TRBV4-2
size: .
DNA: TGTGCCAGCAGCCGGATTTCGGAGAGACTACGAAACACCGGGGAGCTGTTTTTT
CDR3: CASSRISERLRNTGELFF

D: .
J: TRBJ1-5
V: TRBV28
size: .
DNA: TGTGCCAGCAGTTTATTACAGGTTAATCAGCCCCAGCATTTT
CDR3: CASSLLQVNQPQHF

D: TRBD2
J: TRBJ2-7
V: TRBV27
size: .
DNA: TGTGCCAGCAGGGGACTAGCGGGAGCTAGCCACGAGCAGTACTTC
CDR3: CASRGLAGASHEQYF

D: .
J: TRBJ2-1
V: TRBV3-1/TRBV3-2
size: .
DNA: TGTGCCAGCAGCCGAGACTTAACTAACAATGAGCAGTTCTTC
CDR3: CASSRDLTNNEQFF

D: TRBD1
J: TRBJ1-3
V: TRBV4-1
size: few
DNA: TGCGCCAGCAGCCAATCAAGGGACAGGTATAACACCATATATTTT
CDR3: CASSQSRDRYNTIYF

D: .
J: TRBJ2-2
V: TRBV7-3
size: .
DNA: TGTGCCAGCAGCCTCGGGGGGCGAAACACCGGGGAGCTGTTTTTT
CDR3: CASSLGGRNTGELFF

D: .
J: TRBJ2-4
V: TRBV12-5
size: .
DNA: TGTGCTAGTGGCGGACAACTAGCCAAAAACATTCAGTACTTC
CDR3: CASGGQLAKNIQYF

D: TRBD1
J: TRBJ2-5
V: TRBV28
size: .
DNA: TGTGCCAGCAGTCCAGGCAGGGGGAAGCAAGAGACCCAGTACTTC
CDR3: CASSPGRGKQETQYF

D: .
J: TRBJ2-2
V: TRBV18
size: .
DNA: TGTGCCAGCTCCCCTTACGAGCCAGGGACCGGGGAGCTGTTTTTT
CDR3: CASSPYEPGTGELFF

D: TRBD2
J: TRBJ2-1
V: TRBV6-5
size: .
DNA: TGTGCCAGCAGGAAGCGGGAGTCCTACAATGAGCAGTTCTTC
CDR3: CASRKRESYNEQFF

D: TRBD1
J: TRBJ2-1
V: TRBV7-2
size: .
DNA: TGTGCCAGCAGTCTTCAGGGGGTTCTAGTCCCCTCAAACAATGAGCAGTTCTTC
CDR3: CASSLQGVLVPSNNEQFF

D: TRBD2
J: TRBJ2-1
V: TRBV18
size: .
DNA: TGTGCCGCACTAGCGGACTCCTACAATGAGCAGTTCTTC
CDR3: CAALADSYNEQFF

D: TRBD2
J: TRBJ2-3
V: TRBV6-1
size: .
DNA: TGTGCCAGCAGTGACTTAGCGGGGGGGCTGTCAGATACGCAGTATTTT
CDR3: CASSDLAGGLSDTQYF

D: TRBD1
J: TRBJ2-3
V: TRBV24-1
size: .
DNA: TGTGCCACCAGTTCAGGGGGTCGTGATACGCAGTATTTT
CDR3: CATSSGGRDTQYF

D: .
J: TRBJ2-2
V: TRBV7-3
size: few
DNA: TGTGCCAGCAGCCCCGTTTATACCGGGGAGCTGTTTTTT
CDR3: CASSPVYTGELFF

D: TRBD2
J: TRBJ2-1
V: TRBV19
size: .
DNA: TGTGCCAGTACCGCACGTTTAGCGGGAGCTCTCTACAATGAGCAGTTCTTC
CDR3: CASTARLAGALYNEQFF

D: TRBD2
J: TRBJ2-1
V: TRBV5-4
size: .
DNA: TGTGCCAGCAGCCCCCTGGGGGGGGTGGCCTACAATGAGCAGTTCTTC
CDR3: CASSPLGGVAYNEQFF

D: .
J: TRBJ1-5
V: TRBV5-1
size: .
DNA: TGCGCCAGCAGCTTTCAGGGAGGACAGCCCCAGCATTTT
CDR3: CASSFQGGQPQHF

D: .
J: TRBJ1-1
V: TRBV5-4
size: few
DNA: TGTGCCAGCAGCTTGAGTCACGAGGGTACTGAAGCTTTCTTT
CDR3: CASSLSHEGTEAFF